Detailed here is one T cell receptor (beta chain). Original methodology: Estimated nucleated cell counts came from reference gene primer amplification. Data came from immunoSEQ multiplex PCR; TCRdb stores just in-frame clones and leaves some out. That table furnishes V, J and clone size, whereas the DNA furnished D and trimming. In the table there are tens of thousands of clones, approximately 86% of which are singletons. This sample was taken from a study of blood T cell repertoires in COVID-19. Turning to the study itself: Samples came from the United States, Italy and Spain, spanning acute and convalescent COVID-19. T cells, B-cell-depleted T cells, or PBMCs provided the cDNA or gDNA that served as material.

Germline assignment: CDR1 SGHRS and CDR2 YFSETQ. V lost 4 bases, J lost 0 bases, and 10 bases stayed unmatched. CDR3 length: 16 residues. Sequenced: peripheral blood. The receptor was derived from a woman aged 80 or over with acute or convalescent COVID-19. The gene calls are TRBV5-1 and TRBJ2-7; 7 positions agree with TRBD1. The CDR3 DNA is TGCGCCAGCAGCCTAAACGACAGGGCGAGCTCCTACGAGCAGTACTTC. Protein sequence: CASSLNDRASSYEQYF.